The clone carrying this T cell receptor (beta chain) was seen many times. This entry is derived from a study of T cells after yellow fever vaccination. Trimming stripped 2 bases from V and 0 bases from J, with 12 bases between. There are 15 residues in the CDR3. The germline V gene encodes CDR1 DFQATT and CDR2 SNEGSKA (reference sequence). TCRdb re-called the 5' RACE reads with MiXCR, one entry per CDR3 protein. The data contain some 69,000 distinct CDR3 sequences, 5.5% to 7.5% of them singletons. Source: CD4+ T cells sorted from PBMCs, taken roughly 14 days after the first yellow fever vaccination. The TCR sequence derives from a man aged 18 to 30 who received the YFV17D yellow fever vaccine. This chain links TRBV20-1 with TRBJ2-3; D tentatively reads TRBD1 or TRBD2 (6 bases each). The CDR3 region is CSARSTGTSTDTQYF. CDR3 DNA: TGCAGTGCTAGATCTACAGGGACTAGCACAGATACGCAGTATTTT.